The source of this T cell receptor (beta chain) is a study of T cells after yellow fever vaccination. Via MiXCR, TCRdb re-called the 5' RACE reads, giving one row per CDR3 protein. There are 350,000 to 550,000 distinct CDR3 sequences in the sample; under 20% occur only once, and roughly a sixth lies in the top ten. This CDR3 is built from 14 residues. Trimming removed 6 bases at V and 0 bases at J, with 9 bases between. The genes are TRBV12-3 or TRBV12-4 and TRBJ1-5; TRBD1 is a possible D gene (5 bases). The TCR comes from a man aged 18 to 29 who received the YFV17D yellow fever vaccine. The specimen was PBMCs, collected before the yellow fever booster vaccination. The CDR3 DNA is TGTGCCAGCAGACAGGACTATAGCAATCAGCCCCAGCATTTT. The encoded protein is CASRQDYSNQPQHF.